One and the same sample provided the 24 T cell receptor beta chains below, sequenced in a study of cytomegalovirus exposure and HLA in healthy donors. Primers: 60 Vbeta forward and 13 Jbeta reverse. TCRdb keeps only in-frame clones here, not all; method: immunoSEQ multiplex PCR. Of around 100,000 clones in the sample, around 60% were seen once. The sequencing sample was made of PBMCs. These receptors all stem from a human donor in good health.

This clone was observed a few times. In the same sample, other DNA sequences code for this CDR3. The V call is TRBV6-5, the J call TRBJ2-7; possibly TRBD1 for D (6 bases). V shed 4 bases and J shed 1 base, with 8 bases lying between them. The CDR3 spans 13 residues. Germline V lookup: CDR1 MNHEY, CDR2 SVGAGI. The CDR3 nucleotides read TGTGCCAGCAGTTCAAGGGGGTCCTACGAGCAGTACTTC. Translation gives CASSSRGSYEQYF.

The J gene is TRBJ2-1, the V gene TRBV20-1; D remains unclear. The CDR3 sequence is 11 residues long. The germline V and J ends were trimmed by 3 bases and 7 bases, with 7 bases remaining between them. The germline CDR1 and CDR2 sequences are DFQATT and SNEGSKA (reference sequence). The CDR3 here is CSASPRNEQFF. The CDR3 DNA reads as TGCAGTGCTAGTCCCCGGAATGAGCAGTTCTTC.

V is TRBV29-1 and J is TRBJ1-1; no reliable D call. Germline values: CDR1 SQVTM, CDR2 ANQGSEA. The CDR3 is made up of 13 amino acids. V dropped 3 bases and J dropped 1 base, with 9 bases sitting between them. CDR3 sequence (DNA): TGCAGCGTTGAGCGGGGAAGGAACACTGAAGCTTTCTTT. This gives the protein CSVERGRNTEAFF.

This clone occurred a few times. As DNA, the CDR3 is TGCGCCAGCAGCTGGGGGACGGAGGGTGGCAATGAGCAGTTCTTC. It yields the protein CASSWGTEGGNEQFF. The chain joins TRBV5-1 to TRBJ2-1; D is perhaps TRBD2 (6 bases). The ends were cut back, 3 bases at V and 6 bases at J, with 16 bases in the middle. Germline V gene lookup returns CDR1 SGHRS and CDR2 YFSETQ. The CDR3 runs to 15 residues.

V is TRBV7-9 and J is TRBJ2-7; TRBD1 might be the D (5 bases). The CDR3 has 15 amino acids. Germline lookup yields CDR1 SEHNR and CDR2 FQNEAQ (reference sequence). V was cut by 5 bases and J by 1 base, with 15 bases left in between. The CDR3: CASSNQGGFSYEQYF. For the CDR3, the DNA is TGTGCCAGCAGCAACCAGGGTGGGTTTTCCTACGAGCAGTACTTC. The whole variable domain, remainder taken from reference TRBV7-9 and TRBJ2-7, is DTGVSQNPRHKITKRGQNVTFRCDPISEHNRLYWYRQTLGQGPEFLTYFQNEAQLEKSRLLSDRFSAERPKGSFSTLEIQRTEQGDSAMYLCASSNQGGFSYEQYFGPGTRLTVT.

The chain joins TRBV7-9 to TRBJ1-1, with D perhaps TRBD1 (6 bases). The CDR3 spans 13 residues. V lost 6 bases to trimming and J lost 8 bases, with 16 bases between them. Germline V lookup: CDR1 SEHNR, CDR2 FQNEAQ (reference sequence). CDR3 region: CASSRKDSPEAFF. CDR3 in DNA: TGTGCCAGCAGTCGAAAGGACAGTCCCGAAGCTTTCTTT.

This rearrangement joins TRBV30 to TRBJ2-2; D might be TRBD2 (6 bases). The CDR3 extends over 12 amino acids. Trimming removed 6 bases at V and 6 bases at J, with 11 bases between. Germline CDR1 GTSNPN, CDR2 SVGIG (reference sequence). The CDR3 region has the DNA TGTGCCTGCTCGCGGGGCCCCGGGGAGCTGTTTTTT. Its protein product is CACSRGPGELFF.

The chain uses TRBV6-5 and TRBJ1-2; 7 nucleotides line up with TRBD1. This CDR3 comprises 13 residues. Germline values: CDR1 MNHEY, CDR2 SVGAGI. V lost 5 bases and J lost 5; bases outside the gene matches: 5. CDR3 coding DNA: TGTGCCAGCAGTACAGGGGCGAAGTATGGCTACACCTTC. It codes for CASSTGAKYGYTF.

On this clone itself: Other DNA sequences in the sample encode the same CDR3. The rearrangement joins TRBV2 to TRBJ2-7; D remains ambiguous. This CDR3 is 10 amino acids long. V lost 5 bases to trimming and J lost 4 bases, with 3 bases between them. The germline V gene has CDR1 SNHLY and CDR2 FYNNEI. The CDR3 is CASSYYEQYF. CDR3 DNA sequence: TGTGCCAGCAGTTATTACGAGCAGTACTTC.

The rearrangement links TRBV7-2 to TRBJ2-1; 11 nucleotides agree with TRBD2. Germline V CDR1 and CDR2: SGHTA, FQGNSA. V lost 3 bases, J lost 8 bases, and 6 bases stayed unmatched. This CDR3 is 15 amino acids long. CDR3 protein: CASSFWTSGSDEQFF. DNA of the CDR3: TGTGCCAGCAGCTTCTGGACTAGCGGGTCGGATGAGCAGTTCTTC.

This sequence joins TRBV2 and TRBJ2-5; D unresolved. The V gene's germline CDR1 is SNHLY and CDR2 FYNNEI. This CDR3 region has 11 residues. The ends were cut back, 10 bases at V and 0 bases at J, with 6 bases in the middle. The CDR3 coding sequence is TGTGCCACTCTTTACCAAGAGACCCAGTACTTC. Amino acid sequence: CATLYQETQYF.

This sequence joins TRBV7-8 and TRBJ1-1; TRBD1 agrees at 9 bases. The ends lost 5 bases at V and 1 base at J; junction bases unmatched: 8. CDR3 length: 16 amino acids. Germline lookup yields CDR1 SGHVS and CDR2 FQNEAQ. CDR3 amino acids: CASSPLGQGRNTEAFF. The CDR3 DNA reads TGTGCCAGCAGCCCCCTAGGACAGGGGCGGAACACTGAAGCTTTCTTT.

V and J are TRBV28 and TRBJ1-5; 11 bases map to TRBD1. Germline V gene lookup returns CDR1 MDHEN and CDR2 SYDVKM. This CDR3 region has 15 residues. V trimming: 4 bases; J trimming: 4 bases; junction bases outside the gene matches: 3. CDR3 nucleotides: TGTGCCAGCAGTTACCGGGACAGGGGGAATCAGCCCCAGCATTTT. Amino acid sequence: CASSYRDRGNQPQHF.

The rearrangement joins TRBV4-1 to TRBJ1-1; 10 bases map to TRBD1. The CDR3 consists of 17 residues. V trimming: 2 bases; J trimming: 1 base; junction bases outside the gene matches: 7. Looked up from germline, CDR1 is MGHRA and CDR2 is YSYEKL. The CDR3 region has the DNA TGCGCCAGCAGCCAATTTGGGACAGGGGTGGGGAACACTGAAGCTTTCTTT. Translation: CASSQFGTGVGNTEAFF.

The CDR3 DNA is TGTGCCAGCAGCCTAAAGGAGGGGGCCACGAACACTGAAGCTTTCTTT. Amino acid sequence: CASSLKEGATNTEAFF. V gene TRBV7-9 combines with J gene TRBJ1-1, with 7 bases identical to TRBD1. V dropped 5 bases and J dropped 1; count of bases not matched to a gene: 10. CDR3 length: 16 residues. Germline-derived CDR1 and CDR2 are SEHNR and FQNEAQ (reference sequence).

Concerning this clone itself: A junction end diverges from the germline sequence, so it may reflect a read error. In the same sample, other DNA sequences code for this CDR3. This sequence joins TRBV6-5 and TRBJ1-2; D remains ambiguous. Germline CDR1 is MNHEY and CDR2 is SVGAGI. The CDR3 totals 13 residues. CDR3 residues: CASSYQSNYGYTF. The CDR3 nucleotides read TGTGCCAGCAGTTACCAATCCAACTATGGCTACACATTC.

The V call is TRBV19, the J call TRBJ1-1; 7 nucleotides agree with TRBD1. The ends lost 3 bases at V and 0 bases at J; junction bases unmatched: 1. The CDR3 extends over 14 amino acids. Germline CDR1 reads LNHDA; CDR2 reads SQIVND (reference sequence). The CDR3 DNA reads TGTGCCAGTAGTATCACAGGGGTGAACACTGAAGCTTTCTTT. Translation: CASSITGVNTEAFF.

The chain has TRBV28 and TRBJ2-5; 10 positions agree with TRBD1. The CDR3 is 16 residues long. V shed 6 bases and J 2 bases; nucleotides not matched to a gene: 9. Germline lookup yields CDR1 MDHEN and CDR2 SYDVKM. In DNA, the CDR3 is TGTGCCAGCAGGCCGCTCCGGGACAGGGGACAAGAGACCCAGTACTTC. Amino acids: CASRPLRDRGQETQYF.

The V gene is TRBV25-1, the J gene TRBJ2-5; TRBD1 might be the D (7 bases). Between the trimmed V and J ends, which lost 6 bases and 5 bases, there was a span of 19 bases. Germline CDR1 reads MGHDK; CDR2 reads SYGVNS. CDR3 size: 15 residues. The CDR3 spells CASSEPRTGGETQYF. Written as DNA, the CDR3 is TGTGCCAGCAGCGAACCTCGGACAGGAGGGGAGACCCAGTACTTC. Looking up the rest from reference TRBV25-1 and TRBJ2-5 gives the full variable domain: EADIYQTPRYLVIGTGKKITLECSQTMGHDKMYWYQQDPGMELHLIHYSYGVNSTEKGDLSSESTVSRIRTEHFPLTLESARPSHTSQYLCASSEPRTGGETQYFGPGTRLLVL.

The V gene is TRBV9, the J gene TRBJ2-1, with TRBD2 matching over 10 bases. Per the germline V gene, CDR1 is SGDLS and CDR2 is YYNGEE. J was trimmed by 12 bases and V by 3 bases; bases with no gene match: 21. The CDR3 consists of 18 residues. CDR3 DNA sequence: TGTGCCAGCAGCGGATCTGGGGAATTAGCGGGAGGAGAAGGTAGGCAGTTCTTC. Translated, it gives CASSGSGELAGGEGRQFF.

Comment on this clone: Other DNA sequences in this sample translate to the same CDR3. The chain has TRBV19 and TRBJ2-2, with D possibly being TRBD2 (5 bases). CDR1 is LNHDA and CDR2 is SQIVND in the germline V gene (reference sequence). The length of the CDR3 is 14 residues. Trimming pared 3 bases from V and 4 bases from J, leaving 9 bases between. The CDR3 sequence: CASSIEGGTGELFF. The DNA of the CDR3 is TGTGCCAGTAGTATCGAGGGTGGCACCGGGGAGCTGTTTTTT.

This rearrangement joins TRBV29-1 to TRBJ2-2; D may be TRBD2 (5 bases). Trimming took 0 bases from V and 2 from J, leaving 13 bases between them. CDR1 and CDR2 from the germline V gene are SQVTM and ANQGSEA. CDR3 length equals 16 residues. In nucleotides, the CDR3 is TGCAGCGTTGAAGATGTGGTTCGGGGTAACACCGGGGAGCTGTTTTTT. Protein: CSVEDVVRGNTGELFF.

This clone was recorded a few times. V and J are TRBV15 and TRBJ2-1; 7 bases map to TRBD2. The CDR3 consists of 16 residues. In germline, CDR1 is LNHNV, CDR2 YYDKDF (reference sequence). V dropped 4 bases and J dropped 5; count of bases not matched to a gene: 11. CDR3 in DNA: TGTGCCACCAGCACGGCAAGCTTAGCGGGTGACAATGAGCAGTTCTTC. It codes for CATSTASLAGDNEQFF.

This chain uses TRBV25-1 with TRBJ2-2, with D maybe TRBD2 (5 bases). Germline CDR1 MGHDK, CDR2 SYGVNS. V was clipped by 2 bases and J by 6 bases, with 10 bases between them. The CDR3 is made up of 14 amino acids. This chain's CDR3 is CASSEIGGAGELFF. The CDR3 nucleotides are TGTGCCAGCAGTGAAATCGGAGGCGCCGGGGAGCTGTTTTTT. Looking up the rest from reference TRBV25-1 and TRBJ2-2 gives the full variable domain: EADIYQTPRYLVIGTGKKITLECSQTMGHDKMYWYQQDPGMELHLIHYSYGVNSTEKGDLSSESTVSRIRTEHFPLTLESARPSHTSQYLCASSEIGGAGELFFGEGSRLTVL.